Each of the 7 T cell receptor beta chains below was sequenced from the same sample in a study of T cell repertoires in cytomegalovirus infection. Their antigens remain unidentified. One entry per CDR3 protein, called by TCRdb with MiXCR from the reads. The table includes fewer than 650,000 distinct CDR3 sequences, about 39% detected once. Sequencing used cultured PBMCs, obtained from culture after CMV antigen stimulation. These TCRs come from a human donor in good health (CMV status not recorded). Some clones in this sample may be carry-over from other donors' samples.

This clonotype was observed a handful of times. The chain is built from TRBV20-1 and TRBJ2-1; TRBD2 aligns across 12 bases. CDR1 and CDR2 (germline): DFQATT, SNEGSKA (reference sequence). The CDR3 loop spans 14 amino acids. V was pared by 5 bases and J by 6 bases, with 5 bases of the junction left unmatched. The CDR3 here is CSAFSSGGGNEQFF. The CDR3 DNA reads TGCAGTGCTTTCTCTAGCGGGGGGGGCAATGAGCAGTTCTTC.

This clonotype was seen a single time. The rearrangement uses TRBV7-2 and TRBJ2-1, with 13 bases aligning to TRBD2. This CDR3 is built from 16 residues. Germline values: CDR1 SGHTA, CDR2 FQGNSA. V shed 5 bases, J shed 9 bases, and the junction held 10 bases outside the gene matches. In DNA, the CDR3 is TGTGCCAGCAGCCTACCCGGGACTAGCGGGAAAGCTGAGCAGTTCTTC. Protein product: CASSLPGTSGKAEQFF.

The chain couples TRBV7-2 to TRBJ2-1; 8 bases agree with TRBD2. The CDR3 totals 15 residues. The germline V gene has CDR1 SGHTA and CDR2 FQGNSA. Unmatched junction bases numbered 9, after V lost 5 bases and J lost 6 bases. CDR3 sequence (DNA): TGTGCCAGCAGCCCCCGGACTAGCATAGGCAATGAGCAGTTCTTC. It translates to CASSPRTSIGNEQFF.

V gene TRBV14 combines with J gene TRBJ2-1; no firm D call. The V end lost 0 bases, the J end lost 10 bases, and 10 bases lay between the germline ends. The CDR3 totals 13 residues. Germline assignment: CDR1 SGHDN and CDR2 FVKESK. The CDR3 spells CASSQETGEEQFF. DNA of the CDR3: TGTGCCAGCAGCCAAGAGACCGGCGAGGAGCAGTTCTTC. Looking up the rest from reference TRBV14 and TRBJ2-1 gives the full variable domain: EAGVTQFPSHSVIEKGQTVTLRCDPISGHDNLYWYRRVMGKEIKFLLHFVKESKQDESGMPNNRFLAERTGGTYSTLKVQPAELEDSGVYFCASSQETGEEQFFGPGTRLTVL.

Only one count was recorded for this clonotype. The chain has TRBV6-2 or TRBV6-3 and TRBJ1-5; D gene ambiguous. This CDR3 region has 14 residues. Germline loops: CDR1 MNHEY, CDR2 SVGEGT. V was pared by 7 bases and J by 5 bases, with 15 bases between. CDR3 sequence: CASTTSSSHQPQHF. As DNA, the CDR3 is TGTGCCAGCACCACGAGTAGCTCCCATCAGCCCCAGCATTTT.

V and J are TRBV6-6 and TRBJ2-5; 8 nucleotides match TRBD1. Germline CDR1 reads MNHNY; CDR2 reads SVGAGI (reference sequence). V was pared by 6 bases and J by 5 bases, with 11 bases of the junction left unmatched. This CDR3 has 15 residues. The CDR3 DNA sequence: TGTGCCAGCAGACAGTGGACAGGGCCGGGGGAGACCCAGTACTTC. This translates into CASRQWTGPGETQYF.

This chain connects TRBV19 to TRBJ1-1, with D possibly matching TRBD1 (6 bases). V was clipped by 0 bases and J by 1 base, with 12 bases between them. This CDR3 is 16 amino acids long. Germline CDR1 LNHDA, CDR2 SQIVND (reference sequence). The CDR3: CASSIDAGAKNTEAFF. The CDR3 nucleotides are TGTGCCAGTAGTATAGACGCAGGGGCGAAGAACACTGAAGCTTTCTTT.